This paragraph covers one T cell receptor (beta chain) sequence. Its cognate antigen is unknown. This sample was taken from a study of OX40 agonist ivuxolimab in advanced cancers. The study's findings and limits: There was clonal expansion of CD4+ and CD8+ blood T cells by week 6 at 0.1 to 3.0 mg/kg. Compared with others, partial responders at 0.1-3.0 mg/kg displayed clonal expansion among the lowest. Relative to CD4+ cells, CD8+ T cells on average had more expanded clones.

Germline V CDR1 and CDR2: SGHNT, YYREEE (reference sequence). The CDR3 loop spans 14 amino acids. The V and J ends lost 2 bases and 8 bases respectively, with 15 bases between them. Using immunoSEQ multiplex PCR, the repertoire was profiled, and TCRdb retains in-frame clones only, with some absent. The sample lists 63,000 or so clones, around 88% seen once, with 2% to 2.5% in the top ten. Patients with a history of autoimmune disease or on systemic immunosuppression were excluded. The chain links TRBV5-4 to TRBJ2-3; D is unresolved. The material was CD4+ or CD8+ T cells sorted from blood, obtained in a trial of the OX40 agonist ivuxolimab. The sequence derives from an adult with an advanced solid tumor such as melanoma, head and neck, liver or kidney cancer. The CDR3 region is CASSFELTARTQYF. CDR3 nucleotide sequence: TGTGCCAGCAGCTTTGAACTCACGGCCCGTACGCAGTATTTT. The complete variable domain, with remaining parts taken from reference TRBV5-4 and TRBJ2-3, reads ETGVTQSPTHLIKTRGQQVTLRCSSQSGHNTVSWYQQALGQGPQFIFQYYREEENGRGNFPPRFSGLQFPNYSSELNVNALELDDSALYLCASSFELTARTQYFGPGTRLTVL.